The following is a T cell receptor beta chain sequence with its context. The sample is drawn from a study of radiotherapy plus CTLA-4 blockade in lung cancer. Looked up from germline, CDR1 is LNHDA and CDR2 is SQIVND (reference sequence). The ends lost 1 base at V and 4 bases at J; junction bases unmatched: 2. The CDR3 is made up of 14 amino acids. Measured with immunoSEQ multiplex PCR; TCRdb has only the in-frame clones, and not every one. This table holds 35,000 to 45,000 clones, approximately 71% found once. This receptor was obtained from a human donor with non-small cell lung cancer whose response to radiotherapy plus ipilimumab could not be evaluated. Here the sequenced sample was peripheral blood, taken from a patient treated with radiotherapy plus ipilimumab. J is TRBJ1-2 and V is TRBV19, with TRBD1 matching 8 bases. CDR3 protein: CASSIGTGPYGYTF. The CDR3 DNA is TGTGCCAGTAGTATAGGGACAGGGCCCTATGGCTACACCTTC.